This T cell receptor beta chain was documented in a study of shared clonotypes between healthy human individuals. Assay: immunoSEQ multiplex PCR; the TCRdb copy retains only in-frame clones and omits some. This sample yields millions of clones, of which about 95% are seen a single time; under 0.15% belongs to the top ten. Study-level findings and limits: The study generally estimated greater richness for naive than memory subsets.

This clone was counted once. Its antigen is not identified. Within the sample, other DNA sequences also encode this same CDR3. This TCR came from a man aged 18-30 years in good health. The source material was naive CD4+ T cells sorted from blood. Subset noted: CD45RA+ positively selected.

For the CDR3, the DNA is TGTGCCAGCAGTGGCGGAAGCTCCTACAATGAGCAGTTCTTC. Amino acids: CASSGGSSYNEQFF. The genes are TRBV6-6 and TRBJ2-1; D call uncertain. Trimming removed 5 bases at V and 0 bases at J, with 8 bases between. CDR3 length: 14 amino acids. In germline, CDR1 is MNHNY, CDR2 SVGAGI (reference sequence).